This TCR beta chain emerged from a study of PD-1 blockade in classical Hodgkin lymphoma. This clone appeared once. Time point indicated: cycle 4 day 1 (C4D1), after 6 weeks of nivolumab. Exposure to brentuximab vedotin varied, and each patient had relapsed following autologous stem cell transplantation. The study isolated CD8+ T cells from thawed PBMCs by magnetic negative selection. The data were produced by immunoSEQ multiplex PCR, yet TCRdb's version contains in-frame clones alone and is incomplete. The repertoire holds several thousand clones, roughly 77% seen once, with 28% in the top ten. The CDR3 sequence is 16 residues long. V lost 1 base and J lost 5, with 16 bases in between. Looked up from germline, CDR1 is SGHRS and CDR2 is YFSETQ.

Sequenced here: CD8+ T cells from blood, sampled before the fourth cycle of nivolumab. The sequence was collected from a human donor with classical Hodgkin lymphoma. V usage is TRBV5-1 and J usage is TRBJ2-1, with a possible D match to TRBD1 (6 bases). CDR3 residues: CASSLTGIPFDNEQFF. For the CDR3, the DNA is TGCGCCAGCAGCTTGACAGGGATACCCTTTGACAATGAGCAGTTCTTC.